These T cell receptor beta chains were read from a single sample in a study of T cells in Graves' hyperthyroidism and ophthalmopathy. MiXCR, applied by TCRdb to the multiplex PCR reads, yields one record per CDR3 protein. The table lists about 640,000 distinct CDR3 sequences, 45% of them singletons. Sequences were obtained from peripheral blood or thyroid tissue (not recorded which). The source is an adult man with Graves' disease, either hyperthyroidism or ophthalmopathy (not recorded which). Both conserved end residues are part of each CDR3.

v_call cdr3_aa
TRBV5-6 CASSFRLGNQPQHF
TRBV20-1 CSARGQDAKWEAFF
TRBV15 CATSRGSNQPQHF
TRBV12-3/TRBV12-4 CASSPHPGQGGRSPLHF
TRBV7-2 CASSVGLAGAPQYF
TRBV6-6 CASKLAATNEKLFF
TRBV5-1 CASRGQGHYEQYF
TRBV7-9 CASSRIGGGLFF
TRBV20-1 CSAGRGIGSTF
TRBV5-1 CASSWTGSGYTF
TRBV11-2 CASSPTGTGGYVNF
TRBV2 CASCRDGSYEQYF
TRBV6-1 CASRDSFGGYTF
TRBV20-1 CSEPGAREPQHF
TRBV12-3/TRBV12-4 CASSASGGAVGELFF
TRBV29-1 CSVKDGLTEAFF
TRBV2 CASSLWFNEKLFF
TRBV5-1 CASSLDTFSNQPQHF
TRBV15 CATSSGQGASNQPQHF
TRBV4-1 CASSQAGGTLHF
TRBV20-1 CSAREGGTEAFF
TRBV29-1 CSVGVTSGSYEQYF
TRBV29-1 CSVEGITGTDSYEQYF
TRBV12-3/TRBV12-4 CATSRDLLGYTF
TRBV2 CASSEGLAGQETQYF
TRBV12-3/TRBV12-4 CASSQDTMNTEAFF
TRBV10-3 CAISEQGGDSPLHF
TRBV10-3 CATVSGWSLNTEAFF
TRBV29-1 CSVNQGGQFEQYF
TRBV5-1 CASNRDRGLTEAFF
TRBV24-1 CATSEKQGYGNTIYF
TRBV7-8 CASSPGVIQETQYF
TRBV24-1 CATSDFNGGGTQYF
TRBV2 CASSSHGGSTEAFF
TRBV7-2 CASSLMGAGNTEAFF
TRBV6-5 CASSEAQGWGYGYTF
TRBV5-4 CASIKQGAYGGYTF
TRBV7-6 CASSTRTGRSSYEQYF
TRBV6-6 CASSYDRGGTEAFF
TRBV10-3 CATGVTNTEAFF
TRBV9 CASSVEPGYSGANVLTF
TRBV12-3/TRBV12-4 CASSLQRGSPLHF
TRBV29-1 CSVPRSGQGYQETQYF
TRBV9 CASSGTGLNSPQHF
TRBV6-6 CASTTRGGRTGELFF
TRBV27 CASSFGAGDYGYTF
TRBV25-1 CASSESAGRETQYF
TRBV6-5 CASSYRPDSSYEQYF
TRBV19 CASSPRDKGRQPQHF
TRBV7-9 CASSLVSLNTEAFF
TRBV20-1 CSTFEGSSYEQYF
TRBV10-3 CASRLMWDRVNSPLHF
TRBV29-1 CSTDREGTEAFF
TRBV7-3 CASSLVGTGAHEQYF
TRBV7-2 CASSLARTNYGYTIYF
TRBV29-1 CSVAGTGPEETQYF
TRBV7-2 CASSQDVRTPQGYEQYF